One and the same sample provided the 8 T cell receptor beta chains below, sequenced in a study of blood T cells in healthy people across ages. A J-beta primer mix and a sample-barcoded 5' primer were used in a second PCR of roughly 6 to 12 cycles. TCRdb fed the 5' RACE reads into MiXCR, producing one record per CDR3 protein. Seen here are just over 1 million distinct CDR3 sequences, 35% to 55% observed once, and the top ten hold about 19%. Material: blood. The receptor source for this set is a woman in her fifties or sixties in good health.

The CDR3 here is CASSLLGKETQYF. The DNA for the CDR3 is TGTGCCAGCAGCTTACTTGGGAAAGAGACCCAGTACTTC. V is TRBV7-9 and J is TRBJ2-5; no clear D. The CDR3 loop spans 13 amino acids. CDR1 and CDR2 (germline): SEHNR, FQNEAQ (reference sequence). Trimming shortened V by 2 bases and J by 3 bases, and 7 bases separated the two germline ends. The full variable domain, with the rest looked up from reference TRBV7-9 and TRBJ2-5, is DTGVSQNPRHKITKRGQNVTFRCDPISEHNRLYWYRQTLGQGPEFLTYFQNEAQLEKSRLLSDRFSAERPKGSFSTLEIQRTEQGDSAMYLCASSLLGKETQYFGPGTRLLVL.

This clonotype has a handful of counts. The chain couples TRBV11-2 to TRBJ2-7; TRBD2 matches 12 bases. The CDR3 consists of 16 residues. With 3 bases clipped from V and 7 bases from J, the junction kept 10 bases outside the gene matches. In germline, CDR1 is SGHAT, CDR2 FQNNGV. The CDR3 nucleotides read TGTGCCAGCAGCTTCCCTACTAGCGGGAGGTTTCGGGAGCAGTACTTC. This translates into CASSFPTSGRFREQYF.

The chain carries TRBV20-1 and TRBJ2-3; 11 nucleotides align to TRBD2. V lost 7 bases, J lost 2 bases, and 2 bases stayed unmatched. The CDR3 runs 13 residues. Germline lookup yields CDR1 DFQATT and CDR2 SNEGSKA (reference sequence). The CDR3 reads CSVSGRATDTQYF. As DNA, the CDR3 is TGCAGTGTTAGCGGGAGGGCCACAGATACGCAGTATTTT.

Written as DNA, the CDR3 is TGTGCCAGCAGGTCGGGTGGAGTTGAGACCCAGTACTTC. It specifies CASRSGGVETQYF. The V gene is TRBV12-3 or TRBV12-4, the J gene TRBJ2-7; D is unclear. With the DNA end fitting TRBJ2-5 better, the J assignment may be wrong. The CDR3 length is 13 residues.

The chain combines TRBV7-2 with TRBJ2-7; the D gene could be TRBD1 or TRBD2 (5 bases each). CDR3 length: 14 amino acids. Germline V lookup: CDR1 SGHTA, CDR2 FQGNSA. Deletions cut 3 bases from V and 5 bases from J, with 14 bases between. CDR3 amino acids: CASSLGDPRNEQYF. Here the CDR3 DNA reads TGTGCCAGCAGCTTGGGGGACCCGAGGAACGAGCAGTACTTC.

CDR3 amino acids: CASSLSQVPLGRGTDTQYF. The CDR3 region has the DNA TGTGCCAGCAGTTTATCGCAGGTACCCCTCGGTAGAGGCACAGATACGCAGTATTTT. The rearrangement links TRBV27 to TRBJ2-3; D uncertain. This CDR3 contains 19 residues. Looked up from germline, CDR1 is MNHEY and CDR2 is SMNVEV (reference sequence). V was trimmed by 0 bases and J by 1 base, leaving 20 bases between them.

V and J are TRBV12-3 or TRBV12-4 and TRBJ2-7; D possibly corresponds to TRBD2 (5 bases). This CDR3 has 15 amino acids. The V and J ends lost 7 bases and 2 bases respectively, with 18 bases between them. The CDR3 is CASTLSLERTYEQYF. Here the CDR3 DNA reads TGTGCCAGCACTCTTTCCCTGGAGCGGACCTACGAGCAGTACTTC.

The V and J genes are TRBV11-2 and TRBJ2-7; TRBD2 agrees at 13 bases. With 4 bases clipped from V and 6 bases from J, the junction kept 6 bases outside the gene matches. Per the germline V gene, CDR1 is SGHAT and CDR2 is FQNNGV. The CDR3 is 15 residues long. CDR3 DNA: TGTGCCAGCAGCTCACTAGCGGGAGGGCCCTGCGAGCAGTACTTC. Translating it yields CASSSLAGGPCEQYF.